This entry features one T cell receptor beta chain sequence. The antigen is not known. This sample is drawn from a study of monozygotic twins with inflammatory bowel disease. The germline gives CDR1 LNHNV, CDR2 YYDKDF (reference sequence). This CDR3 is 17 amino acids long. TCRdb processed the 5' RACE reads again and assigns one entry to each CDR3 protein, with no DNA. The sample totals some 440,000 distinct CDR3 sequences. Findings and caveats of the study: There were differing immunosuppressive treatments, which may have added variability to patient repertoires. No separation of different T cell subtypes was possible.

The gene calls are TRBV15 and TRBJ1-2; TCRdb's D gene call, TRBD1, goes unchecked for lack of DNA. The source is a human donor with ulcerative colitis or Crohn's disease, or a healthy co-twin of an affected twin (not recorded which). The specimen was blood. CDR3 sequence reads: CATKPTPLGGLNYGYTF.